The rows below give T cell receptor beta chains drawn from one sample of a study of T cells after yellow fever vaccination. Each CDR3 protein is one row after TCRdb ran MiXCR on the 5' RACE reads. The repertoire includes around 310,000 distinct CDR3 sequences, approximately 4% of them detected once, and around 19% sits in the top ten. The sequencing used PBMCs, collected 15 days after the yellow fever booster vaccination. The source is a man younger than 35 who received the YFV17D yellow fever vaccine. Both conserved end residues are part of each CDR3. The D gene is left open where the match is weak. Clone size is given for some rows only: seen once, a few or many times, or a class if the clone is expanded.

>TRBD1|NA|TRBJ1-2|TRBV7-2
TGTGCCAGCAGCTTAGTAGTTGGGACAGGGGGCGGCTACACCTTC
CASSLVVGTGGGYTF
>TRBD2|few|TRBJ2-3|TRBV4-1
TGCGCCAGCAGCCCTACTTACCGGGGTAGCGGGGGGGCGGTCACTGATACGCAGTATTTT
CASSPTYRGSGGAVTDTQYF
>NA|few|TRBJ2-7|TRBV29-1
TGCAGCGTGGCCGGGACATCGTACGAGCAGTACTTC
CSVAGTSYEQYF
>NA|many|TRBJ1-6|TRBV4-3
TGCGCCAGCAGCCAAGAAGGTACAGCCCATTCACCCCTCCACTTT
CASSQEGTAHSPLHF
>NA|NA|TRBJ1-3|TRBV11-2
TGTGCCAGCAGCCGGGGATCCAATTCTGGAAACACCATATATTTT
CASSRGSNSGNTIYF
>TRBD1|NA|TRBJ2-7|TRBV5-1
TGCGCCAGCAGCTTGGACACAGGGGGTGGCCTAGACGAGCAGTACTTC
CASSLDTGGGLDEQYF
>NA|many|TRBJ2-5|TRBV20-1
TGCAGTGCTAGAGATCCCGCTCACCGCACAGGGAGGAGAGAGACCCAGTACTTC
CSARDPAHRTGRRETQYF
>NA|NA|TRBJ2-2|TRBV7-9
TGTGCCAGCAGCTTTTATGAAAGCCAGGGGAAGGGAACCGGGGAGCTGTTTTTT
CASSFYESQGKGTGELFF
>TRBD1|few|TRBJ1-1|TRBV11-2
TGTGCCAGCAGCTTATTCCAGGGGGCGGACACTGAAGCTTTCTTT
CASSLFQGADTEAFF
>TRBD1|many|TRBJ1-1|TRBV29-1
TGCAGCGTTGAAGAAGGCCAGGGGGACACTGAAGCTTTCTTT
CSVEEGQGDTEAFF
>NA|many|TRBJ1-1|TRBV4-2
TGTGCCAGCAGCCAAGTCGGGGGGACTGAAGCTTTCTTT
CASSQVGGTEAFF
>TRBD2|NA|TRBJ2-3|TRBV6-2/TRBV6-3
TGTGCCAGCATACTAGCGGGGTACACAGATACGCAGTATTTT
CASILAGYTDTQYF
>NA|few|TRBJ1-5|TRBV18
TGTGCCAGCTCACCTTTTAACGACCAGCCCCAGCATTTT
CASSPFNDQPQHF
>NA|few|TRBJ1-5|TRBV6-6
TGTGCCAGCAGTCCGGGGGGGCTTAGCCAGCCCCAGCATTTT
CASSPGGLSQPQHF
>NA|NA|TRBJ2-6|TRBV4-3
TGCGCCAGCAGCCAAGCTCCTGTCCCTGGGGCCAACGTCCTGACTTTC
CASSQAPVPGANVLTF
>TRBD1|NA|TRBJ2-3|TRBV7-9
TGTGCCAGCAGCCCAGGGACAGGTTCTCAGAAGGGGCAGTATTTT
CASSPGTGSQKGQYF
>NA|few|TRBJ1-1|TRBV5-1
TGCGCCAGCAGCCGCATGGGAGGGGGTGACACTGAAGCTTTCTTT
CASSRMGGGDTEAFF
>TRBD2|many|TRBJ2-3|TRBV4-2
TGTGCCAGCAGCCAAGGTGGCGGGGGGGCGGCAGATACGCAGTATTTT
CASSQGGGGAADTQYF
>NA|NA|TRBJ1-3|TRBV9
TGTGCCAGCAGCGCACTTCCGGGCTTATCTGGAAACACCATATATTTT
CASSALPGLSGNTIYF
>NA|many|TRBJ2-5|TRBV7-3
TGTGCCAGCAGCTTAACGGGGCTAACAGAGACCCAGTACTTC
CASSLTGLTETQYF
>TRBD1|few|TRBJ2-2|TRBV28
TGTGCCAGCTGGACAAGGACAGGGGAAACCGGGGAGCTGTTTTTT
CASWTRTGETGELFF
>NA|many|TRBJ2-3|TRBV7-2
TGTGCCAGCAGCTTAGCGGGGGTTGTAGATACGCAGTATTTT
CASSLAGVVDTQYF
>TRBD1|many|TRBJ1-2|TRBV5-1
TGCGCCAGCAGCTCGGGGACAGGGGGCGAGAAGTATGGCTACACCTTC
CASSSGTGGEKYGYTF
>NA|many|TRBJ2-5|TRBV18
TGTGCCAGCTCACCTGTCCGTAATCAAGAGACCCAGTACTTC
CASSPVRNQETQYF
>NA|many|TRBJ2-2|TRBV5-1
TGCGCCAGCAGCTTGGGGACTGTTACCGGGGAGCTGTTTTTT
CASSLGTVTGELFF
>NA|few|TRBJ2-6|TRBV11-1
TGTGCCAGCAGTAAGGTCGGGACTGGGGCCAACGTCCTGACTTTC
CASSKVGTGANVLTF
>TRBD2|many|TRBJ2-4|TRBV7-2
TGTGCCAGCACCCTCGGCGGGGGGATAGCCAAAAACATTCAGTACTTC
CASTLGGGIAKNIQYF
>TRBD1|few|TRBJ2-1|TRBV10-3
TGTGCCATCAGGCAACAGGGGGTAACGGACAATGAGCAGTTCTTC
CAIRQQGVTDNEQFF
>NA|many|TRBJ2-1|TRBV18
TGTGCCAGCTCACCACCCCAGGGTGTCAATGAGCAGTTCTTC
CASSPPQGVNEQFF
>NA|many|TRBJ2-5|TRBV20-1
TGCAGTGCTAGGTCAGGAGGGGGCTGGGAGACCCAGTACTTC
CSARSGGGWETQYF
>TRBD2|many|TRBJ2-1|TRBV20-1
TGCAGTGCCCAGCGGGAATACAATGAGCAGTTCTTC
CSAQREYNEQFF
>TRBD2|many|TRBJ2-6|TRBV5-1
TGCGCCAGCAGCTTGGCGCCGGCGGCGGGAGCTACATCAAGTGGGGCCAACGTCCTGACTTTC
CASSLAPAAGATSSGANVLTF
>NA|many|TRBJ1-2|TRBV12-3/TRBV12-4
TGTGCCAGCAGTTTGTGGCCGGGAAGCTATGGCTACACCTTC
CASSLWPGSYGYTF
>TRBD2|many|TRBJ2-7|TRBV5-1
TGCGCCAGCAGCTCCAGCGGGGGGACCTACGAGCAGTACTTC
CASSSSGGTYEQYF
>NA|many|TRBJ1-2|TRBV29-1
TGCAGCGTTGATAGGGGCTACACCTTC
CSVDRGYTF
>TRBD1|many|TRBJ2-3|TRBV7-7
TGTGCCAGCAGCTTAGACGGGACAGGGACAGATACGCAGTATTTT
CASSLDGTGTDTQYF
>TRBD1|NA|TRBJ1-5|TRBV9
TGTGCCAGCAGCACGACGGGACAGTCCAATCAGCCCCAGCATTTT
CASSTTGQSNQPQHF